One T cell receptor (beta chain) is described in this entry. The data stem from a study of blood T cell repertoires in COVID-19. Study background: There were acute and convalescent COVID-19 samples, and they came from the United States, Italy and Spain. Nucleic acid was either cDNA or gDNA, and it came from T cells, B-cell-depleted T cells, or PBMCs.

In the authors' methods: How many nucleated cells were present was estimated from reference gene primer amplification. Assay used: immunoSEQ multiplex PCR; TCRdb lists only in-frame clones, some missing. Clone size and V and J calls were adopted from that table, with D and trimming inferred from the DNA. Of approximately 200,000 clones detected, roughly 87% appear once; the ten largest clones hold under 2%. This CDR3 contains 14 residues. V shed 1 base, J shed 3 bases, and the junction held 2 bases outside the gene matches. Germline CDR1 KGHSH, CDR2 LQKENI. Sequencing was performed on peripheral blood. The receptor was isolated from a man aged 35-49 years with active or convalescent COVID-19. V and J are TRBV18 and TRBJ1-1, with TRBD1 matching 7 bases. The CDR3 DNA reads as TGTGCCAGCTCACCACAGGGGGCAGACACTGAAGCTTTCTTT. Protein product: CASSPQGADTEAFF.